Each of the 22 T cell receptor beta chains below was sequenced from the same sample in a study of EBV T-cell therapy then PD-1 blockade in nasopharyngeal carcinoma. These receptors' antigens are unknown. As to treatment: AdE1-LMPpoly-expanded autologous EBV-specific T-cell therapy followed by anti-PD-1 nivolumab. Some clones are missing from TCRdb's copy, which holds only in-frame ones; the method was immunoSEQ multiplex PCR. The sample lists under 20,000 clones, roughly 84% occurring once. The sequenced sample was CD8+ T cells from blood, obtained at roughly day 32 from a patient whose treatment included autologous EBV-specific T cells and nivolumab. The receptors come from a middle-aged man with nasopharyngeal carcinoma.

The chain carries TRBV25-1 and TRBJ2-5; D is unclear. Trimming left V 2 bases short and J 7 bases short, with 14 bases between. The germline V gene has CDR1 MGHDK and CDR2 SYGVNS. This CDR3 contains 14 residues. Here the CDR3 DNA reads TGTGCCAGCAGTGAAATGGGCAGGTTGGTGACCCAGTACTTC. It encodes CASSEMGRLVTQYF.

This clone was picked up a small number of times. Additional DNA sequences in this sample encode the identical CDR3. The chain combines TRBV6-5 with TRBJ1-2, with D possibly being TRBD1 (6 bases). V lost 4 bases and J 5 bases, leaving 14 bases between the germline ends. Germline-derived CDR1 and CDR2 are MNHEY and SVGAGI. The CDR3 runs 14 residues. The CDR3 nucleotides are TGTGCCAGCAGTTTCCAAGGGGGAAGATATGGCTACACCTTC. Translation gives CASSFQGGRYGYTF.

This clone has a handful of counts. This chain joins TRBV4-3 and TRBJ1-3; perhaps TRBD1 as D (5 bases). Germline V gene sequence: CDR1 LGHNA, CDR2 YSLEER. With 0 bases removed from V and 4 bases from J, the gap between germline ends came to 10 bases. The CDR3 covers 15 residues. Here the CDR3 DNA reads TGCGCCAGCAGCCAAGATATAGGGGACGGAAACACCATATATTTT. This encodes CASSQDIGDGNTIYF.

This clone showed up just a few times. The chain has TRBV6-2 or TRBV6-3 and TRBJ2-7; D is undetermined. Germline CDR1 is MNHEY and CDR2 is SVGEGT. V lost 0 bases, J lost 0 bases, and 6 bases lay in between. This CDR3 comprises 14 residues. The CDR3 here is CASSYSASSYEQYF. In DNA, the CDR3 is TGTGCCAGCAGTTACTCTGCGAGCTCCTACGAGCAGTACTTC.

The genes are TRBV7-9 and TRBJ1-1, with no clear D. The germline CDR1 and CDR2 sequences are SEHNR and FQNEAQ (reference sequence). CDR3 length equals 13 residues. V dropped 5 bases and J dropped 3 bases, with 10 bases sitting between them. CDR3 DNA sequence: TGTGCCAGCAGCCTGTACGGTGACACTGAAGCTTTCTTT. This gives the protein CASSLYGDTEAFF.

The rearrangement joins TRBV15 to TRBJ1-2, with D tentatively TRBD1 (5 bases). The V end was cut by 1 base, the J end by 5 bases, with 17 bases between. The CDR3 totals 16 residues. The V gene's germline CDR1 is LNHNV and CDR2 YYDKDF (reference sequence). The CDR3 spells CATSRGHTGNWYGYTF. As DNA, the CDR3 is TGTGCCACCAGCAGAGGCCACACAGGAAATTGGTATGGCTACACCTTC.

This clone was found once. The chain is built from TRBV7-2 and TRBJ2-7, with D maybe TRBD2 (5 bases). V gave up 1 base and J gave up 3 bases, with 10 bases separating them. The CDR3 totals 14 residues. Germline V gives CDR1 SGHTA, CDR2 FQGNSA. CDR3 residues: CASSLGLGDYEQYF. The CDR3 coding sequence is TGTGCCAGCAGCTTAGGTCTGGGAGACTACGAGCAGTACTTC.

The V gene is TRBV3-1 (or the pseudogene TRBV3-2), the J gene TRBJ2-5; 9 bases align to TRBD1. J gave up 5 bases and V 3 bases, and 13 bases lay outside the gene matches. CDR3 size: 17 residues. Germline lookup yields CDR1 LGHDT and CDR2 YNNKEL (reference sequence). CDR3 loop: CASSQLIDRGYGETQYF. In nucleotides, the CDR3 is TGTGCCAGCAGCCAGCTAATCGACAGGGGGTACGGGGAGACCCAGTACTTC.

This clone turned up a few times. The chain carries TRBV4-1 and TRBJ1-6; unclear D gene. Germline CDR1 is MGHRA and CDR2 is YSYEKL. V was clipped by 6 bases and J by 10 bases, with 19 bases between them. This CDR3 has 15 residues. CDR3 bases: TGCGCCAGCAGGACGGCTGAGTACATAGGATCACCCCTCCACTTT. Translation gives CASRTAEYIGSPLHF.

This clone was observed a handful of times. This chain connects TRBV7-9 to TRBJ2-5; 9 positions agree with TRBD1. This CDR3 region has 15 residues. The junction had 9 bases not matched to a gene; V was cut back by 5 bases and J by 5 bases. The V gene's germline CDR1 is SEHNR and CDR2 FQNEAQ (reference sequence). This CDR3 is CASSRPGQGLETQYF. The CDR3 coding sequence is TGTGCCAGCAGCCGGCCGGGACAGGGTCTGGAGACCCAGTACTTC. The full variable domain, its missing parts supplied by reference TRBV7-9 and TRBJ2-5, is DTGVSQNPRHKITKRGQNVTFRCDPISEHNRLYWYRQTLGQGPEFLTYFQNEAQLEKSRLLSDRFSAERPKGSFSTLEIQRTEQGDSAMYLCASSRPGQGLETQYFGPGTRLLVL.

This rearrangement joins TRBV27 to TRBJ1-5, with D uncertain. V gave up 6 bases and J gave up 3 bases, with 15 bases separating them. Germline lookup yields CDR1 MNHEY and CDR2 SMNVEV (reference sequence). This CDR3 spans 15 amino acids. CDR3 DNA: TGTGCCAGCAGCGTAACCCCTTCCCCCAATCAGCCCCAGCATTTT. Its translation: CASSVTPSPNQPQHF.

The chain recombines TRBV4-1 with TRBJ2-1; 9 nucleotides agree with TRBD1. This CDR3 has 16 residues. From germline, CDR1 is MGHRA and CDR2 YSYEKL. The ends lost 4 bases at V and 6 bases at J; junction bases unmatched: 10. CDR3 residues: CASSPRGTGNANEQFF. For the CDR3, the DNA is TGCGCCAGCAGCCCACGAGGGACAGGGAATGCCAATGAGCAGTTCTTC.

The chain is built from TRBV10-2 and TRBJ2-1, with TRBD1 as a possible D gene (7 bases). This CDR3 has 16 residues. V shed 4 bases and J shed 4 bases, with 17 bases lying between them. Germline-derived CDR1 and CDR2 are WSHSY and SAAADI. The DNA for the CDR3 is TGCGCCAGCAGTGTTGACAGGGCGGGGTTTTACAATGAGCAGTTCTTC. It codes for CASSVDRAGFYNEQFF.

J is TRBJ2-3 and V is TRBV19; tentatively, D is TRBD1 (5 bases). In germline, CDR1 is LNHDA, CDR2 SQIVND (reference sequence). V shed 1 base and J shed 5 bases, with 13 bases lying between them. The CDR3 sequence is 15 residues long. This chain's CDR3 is CASSIAGRWVDTQYF. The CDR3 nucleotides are TGTGCCAGTAGTATAGCAGGGCGATGGGTAGATACGCAGTATTTT.

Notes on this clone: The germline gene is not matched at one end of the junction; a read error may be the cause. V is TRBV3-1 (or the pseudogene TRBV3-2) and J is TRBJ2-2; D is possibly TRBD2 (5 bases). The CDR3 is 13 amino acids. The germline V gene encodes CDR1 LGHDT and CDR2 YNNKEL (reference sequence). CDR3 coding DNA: TGTGCCAGCAGCTCAGGCTTGACCGGGGAGCCGTTTTTT. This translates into CASSSGLTGEPFF.

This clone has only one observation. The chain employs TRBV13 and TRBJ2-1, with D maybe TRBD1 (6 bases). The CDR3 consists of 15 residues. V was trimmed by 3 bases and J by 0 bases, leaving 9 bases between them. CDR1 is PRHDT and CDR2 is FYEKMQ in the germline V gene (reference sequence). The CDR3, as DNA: TGTGCCAGCAGCTTGAGGACAGTCTCCTACAATGAGCAGTTCTTC. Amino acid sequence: CASSLRTVSYNEQFF.

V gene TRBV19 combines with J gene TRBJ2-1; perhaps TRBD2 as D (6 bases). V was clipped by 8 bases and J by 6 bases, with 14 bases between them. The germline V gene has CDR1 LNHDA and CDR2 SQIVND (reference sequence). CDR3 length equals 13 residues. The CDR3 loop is CASGRGNFNEQFF. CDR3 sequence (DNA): TGTGCCAGTGGTCGGGGGAACTTCAATGAGCAGTTCTTC.

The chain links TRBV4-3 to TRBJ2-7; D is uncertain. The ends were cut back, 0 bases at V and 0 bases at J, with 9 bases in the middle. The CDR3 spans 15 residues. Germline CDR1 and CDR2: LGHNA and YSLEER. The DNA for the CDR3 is TGCGCCAGCAGCCAAGAGGCAATGGGCTCCTACGAGCAGTACTTC. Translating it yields CASSQEAMGSYEQYF.

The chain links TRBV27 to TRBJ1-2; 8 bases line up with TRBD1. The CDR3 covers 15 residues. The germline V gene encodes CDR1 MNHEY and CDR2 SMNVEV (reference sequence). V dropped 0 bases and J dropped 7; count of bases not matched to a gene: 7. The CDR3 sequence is CASSLSARGQGGYTF. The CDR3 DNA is TGTGCCAGCAGTTTATCGGCCAGGGGGCAGGGTGGCTACACCTTC.

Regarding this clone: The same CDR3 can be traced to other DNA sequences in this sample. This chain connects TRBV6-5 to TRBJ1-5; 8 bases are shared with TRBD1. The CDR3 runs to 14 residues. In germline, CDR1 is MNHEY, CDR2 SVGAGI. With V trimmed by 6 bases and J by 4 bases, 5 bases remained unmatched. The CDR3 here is CASRRTGRNQPQHF. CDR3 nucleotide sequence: TGTGCCAGCAGGAGGACAGGGAGAAATCAGCCCCAGCATTTT.

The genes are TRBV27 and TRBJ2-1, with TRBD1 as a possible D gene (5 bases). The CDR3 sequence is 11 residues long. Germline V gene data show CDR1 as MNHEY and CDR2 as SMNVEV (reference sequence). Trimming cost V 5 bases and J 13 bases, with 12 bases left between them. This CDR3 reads CASSLGLDQFF. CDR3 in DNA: TGTGCCAGCAGTCTGGGGCTTGATCAGTTCTTC.

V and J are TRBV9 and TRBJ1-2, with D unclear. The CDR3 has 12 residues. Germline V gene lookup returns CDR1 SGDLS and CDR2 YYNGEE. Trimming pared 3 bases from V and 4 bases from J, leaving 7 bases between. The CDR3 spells CASSADFYGYTF. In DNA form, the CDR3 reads TGTGCCAGCAGCGCCGACTTCTATGGCTACACCTTC.